This T cell receptor (beta chain) was sequenced for a study of Tregs in tolerant kidney transplant recipients. General observations from the study: The small number of patients limits these findings pending further validation. Activated donor B cell expansion appeared to reveal the most relevant donor-specific TCRbeta repertoire.

The protocol was immunoSEQ multiplex PCR, while the TCRdb copy is restricted to in-frame clones and leaves out a portion. The sample lists 90,000 to 130,000 clones; 90% were seen once. Details on this clone: Its antigen is unidentified.

The receptor was isolated from a human donor who received a combined kidney and bone marrow transplant. The material was CD4+ T cells from blood, obtained before the transplant.

The CDR3: CASRAPGQKTNSPLHF. The CDR3 DNA sequence: TGTGCCAGTAGGGCCCCGGGACAGAAGACTAATTCACCCCTCCACTTT. V is TRBV19 and J is TRBJ1-6; TRBD1 matches at 7 bases. There are 16 residues in the CDR3. Germline V CDR1 and CDR2: LNHDA, SQIVND (reference sequence). The V gene end was trimmed by 6 bases and the J gene end by 6 bases; junction bases not matched to a gene: 11. The whole variable domain, remainder taken from reference TRBV19 and TRBJ1-6, is DGGITQSPKYLFRKEGQNVTLSCEQNLNHDAMYWYRQDPGQGLRLIYYSQIVNDFQKGDIAEGYSVSREKKESFPLTVTSAQKNPTAFYLCASRAPGQKTNSPLHFGNGTRLTVT.